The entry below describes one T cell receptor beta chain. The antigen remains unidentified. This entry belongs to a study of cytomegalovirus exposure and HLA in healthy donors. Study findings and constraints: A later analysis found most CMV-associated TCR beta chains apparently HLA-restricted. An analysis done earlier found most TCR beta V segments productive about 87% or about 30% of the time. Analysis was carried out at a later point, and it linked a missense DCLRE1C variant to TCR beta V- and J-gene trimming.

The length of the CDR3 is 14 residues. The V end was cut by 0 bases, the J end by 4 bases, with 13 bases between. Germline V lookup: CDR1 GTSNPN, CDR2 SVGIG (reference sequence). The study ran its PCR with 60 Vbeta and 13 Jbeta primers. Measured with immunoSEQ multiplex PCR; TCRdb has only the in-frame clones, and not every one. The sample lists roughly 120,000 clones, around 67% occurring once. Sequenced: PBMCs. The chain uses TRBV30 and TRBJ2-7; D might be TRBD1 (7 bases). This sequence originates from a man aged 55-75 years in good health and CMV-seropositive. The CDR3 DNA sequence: TGTGCCTGGAGTGTGGTGACAGGGAGGTACGAGCAGTACTTC. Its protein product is CAWSVVTGRYEQYF.